The 17 T cell receptor beta chains in this list originate from one sample, sequenced in a study of T-cell reconstitution after alpha-beta-depleted transplantation in children. Unique molecular identifiers were used to barcode this TCRbeta library. TCRdb reanalysed the PCR reads using MiXCR and keeps one entry per CDR3 protein. The sample shows about 980,000 distinct CDR3 sequences, less than 30% of them seen only once. Source: PBMCs, mostly from graft donor cells, taken 360 days after TCRalphabeta/CD19-depleted stem cell transplant. The receptors were sampled from a boy in the first two years of life who had a stem cell transplant for SCID, so the T cells may come from the graft donor.

The chain has TRBV5-1 and TRBJ1-1; D may be TRBD1 (6 bases). The CDR3 loop spans 15 amino acids. Germline CDR1 reads SGHRS; CDR2 reads YFSETQ. The ends were cut back, 3 bases at V and 5 bases at J, with 17 bases in the middle. Here the CDR3 reads CASSSYSDSLTEAFF. The CDR3 DNA reads TGCGCCAGCAGCTCGTACTCGGACAGTTTGACTGAAGCTTTCTTT.

In its sample, this clonotype was seen a few times. This rearrangement joins TRBV10-3 to TRBJ1-1; D call uncertain. The CDR3 has 11 amino acids. Germline values: CDR1 ENHRY, CDR2 SYGVKD. V lost 6 bases and J lost 1, with 3 bases in between. The chain's CDR3 is CAIRGNTEAFF. The CDR3 DNA reads TGTGCCATCAGGGGGAACACTGAAGCTTTCTTT.

The rearrangement uses TRBV29-1 and TRBJ1-2, with D hard to call. The V end was cut by 1 base, the J end by 8 bases, with 8 bases between. The CDR3 contains 11 residues. The germline V gene encodes CDR1 SQVTM and CDR2 ANQGSEA. CDR3 sequence (DNA): TGCAGCGTTGAAGGGGCGCAGGGCTACACCTTC. Translation: CSVEGAQGYTF.

This clonotype was seen a handful of times. The chain has TRBV6-5 and TRBJ1-1; D possibly corresponds to TRBD1 (5 bases). This CDR3 region has 15 residues. Germline assignment: CDR1 MNHEY and CDR2 SVGAGI. Trimming left V 0 bases short and J 10 bases short, with 18 bases between. The CDR3 DNA reads TGTGCCAGCAGTTACTCGAACAGGCTTGGGGTTGGAGCTTTCTTT. Residues: CASSYSNRLGVGAFF.

This sequence joins TRBV18 and TRBJ2-2; no clear D gene. The CDR3 covers 17 residues. V lost 9 bases to trimming and J lost 0 bases, with 20 bases between them. Germline V gene lookup returns CDR1 KGHSH and CDR2 LQKENI. The CDR3 DNA is TGTGCCAGGGTCCACGAACACCCACACCCGAACACCGGGGAGCTGTTTTTT. Protein product: CARVHEHPHPNTGELFF.

This clonotype was recorded a few times. The chain joins TRBV5-5 to TRBJ1-2; 8 bases agree with TRBD1. V lost 2 bases to trimming and J lost 4 bases; unmatched junction nucleotides: 10. The length of the CDR3 is 16 residues. From germline, CDR1 is SGHKS and CDR2 YYEKEE (reference sequence). CDR3 in amino acids: CASSFEVRTGSYGYTF. The CDR3 coding sequence is TGTGCCAGCAGCTTTGAGGTGCGGACAGGGAGCTATGGCTACACCTTC.

J is TRBJ2-5 and V is TRBV7-8, with D perhaps TRBD1 (7 bases). V lost 3 bases and J 9 bases, leaving 23 bases between the germline ends. Germline assignment: CDR1 SGHVS and CDR2 FQNEAQ. The CDR3 totals 16 residues. The CDR3 spells CASSFPRDSLGRAQYF. For the CDR3, the DNA is TGTGCCAGCAGCTTCCCCAGGGACAGCCTCGGGAGAGCCCAGTACTTC.

This clonotype was observed many times. The V call is TRBV5-1, the J call TRBJ2-2; D may be TRBD2 (5 bases). The CDR3 covers 17 residues. Germline assignment: CDR1 SGHRS and CDR2 YFSETQ. The germline V and J ends were trimmed by 4 bases and 7 bases, with 23 bases remaining between them. CDR3 sequence (DNA): TGCGCCAGCAGCGTACGCGCGGGCCTGATCGGGGTCGGGGAGCTGTTTTTT. It encodes CASSVRAGLIGVGELFF.

This sequence joins TRBV7-9 and TRBJ2-1; 7 bases map to TRBD2. The CDR3 consists of 14 residues. CDR1 and CDR2 from the germline V gene are SEHNR and FQNEAQ (reference sequence). V lost 3 bases and J lost 4; bases outside the gene matches: 3. The CDR3 protein is CASSLLAVYNEQFF. CDR3 in DNA: TGTGCCAGCAGCTTGCTAGCGGTTTACAATGAGCAGTTCTTC.

The CDR3: CASSSSGTSYEQYF. The CDR3 bases are TGTGCCAGCAGTTCTTCAGGGACCTCCTACGAGCAGTACTTC. The chain employs TRBV12-3 or TRBV12-4 and TRBJ2-7, with D perhaps given as TRBD1 or TRBD2 (5 bases each). The CDR3 covers 14 residues. With 4 bases removed from V and 0 bases from J, the gap between germline ends came to 10 bases.

The rearrangement links TRBV2 to TRBJ2-1; D may be TRBD2 (6 bases). This CDR3 has 15 amino acids. The V gene lost 8 bases and the J gene lost 1 base, with 15 bases spanning the gap. The germline gives CDR1 SNHLY, CDR2 FYNNEI. In DNA, the CDR3 is TGTGCCAGCCGCAGTGGGACTTCGTCCTACAATGAGCAGTTCTTC. Translating gives CASRSGTSSYNEQFF. Looking up the rest from reference TRBV2 and TRBJ2-1 gives the full variable domain: EPEVTQTPSHQVTQMGQEVILRCVPISNHLYFYWYRQILGQKVEFLVSFYNNEISEKSEIFDDQFSVERPDGSNFTLKIRSTKLEDSAMYFCASRSGTSSYNEQFFGPGTRLTVL.

This clonotype was picked up many times. V usage is TRBV12-3 or TRBV12-4 and J usage is TRBJ2-4, with D tentatively TRBD2 (5 bases). The CDR3 covers 14 residues. Trimming took off 6 bases at V and 0 bases at J, with 9 bases between the two ends. The CDR3 spells CASSPGIAKNIQYF. CDR3 DNA: TGTGCCAGCAGCCCCGGGATAGCCAAAAACATTCAGTACTTC.

In its sample, this clonotype was seen a few times. The V call is TRBV28, the J call TRBJ2-7; possibly TRBD1 or TRBD2 for D (7 bases each). The germline gives CDR1 MDHEN, CDR2 SYDVKM. The CDR3 consists of 11 residues. Trimming cost V 10 bases and J 3 bases, with 10 bases left between them. The CDR3 loop reads CAIRGGYEQYF. For the CDR3, the DNA is TGTGCCATCAGGGGGGGCTACGAGCAGTACTTC.

This clonotype showed up just a few times. V gene TRBV10-3 combines with J gene TRBJ2-7; 9 positions agree with TRBD1. Germline V gives CDR1 ENHRY, CDR2 SYGVKD. Losses at the gene ends were 6 bases for V and 6 bases for J; bases not matched to a gene: 6. This CDR3 region has 13 residues. CDR3 nucleotide sequence: TGTGCCATCAGGGACAGGGGCGGCGGCGAGCAGTACTTC. Protein product: CAIRDRGGGEQYF.

The rearrangement links TRBV11-2 to TRBJ2-5; 11 bases map to TRBD2. J was trimmed by 3 bases and V by 5 bases; bases with no gene match: 11. Germline CDR1 is SGHAT and CDR2 is FQNNGV. The CDR3 runs 17 residues. CDR3 in amino acids: CASSQPTSGVKEETQYF. For the CDR3, the DNA is TGTGCCAGCAGCCAACCGACTAGCGGGGTGAAAGAAGAGACCCAGTACTTC.

V gene TRBV7-7 combines with J gene TRBJ1-5; no clear D gene. The CDR3 has 11 amino acids. Germline V gene sequence: CDR1 SSHAT, CDR2 FNYEAQ (reference sequence). The CDR3 here is CAERPNQPQHF. CDR3 sequence (DNA): TGTGCGGAAAGGCCAAATCAGCCCCAGCATTTT.

The rearrangement links TRBV6-1 to TRBJ1-3; no firm D call. The germline CDR1 and CDR2 sequences are MNHNS and SASEGT. This CDR3 contains 14 residues. Trimming took off 7 bases at V and 0 bases at J, with 10 bases between the two ends. The CDR3 DNA sequence: TGTGCCAGCACCAAAATGGGCTCTGGAAACACCATATATTTT. Protein product: CASTKMGSGNTIYF.